What follows are 17 T cell receptor beta chains derived from one specimen sequenced in a study of T cell clonality in common variable immunodeficiency. Using immunoSEQ multiplex PCR, the repertoire was profiled, and TCRdb retains in-frame clones only, with some absent. The sample presents about 81,000 clones, none singletons. The sequencing input was peripheral blood mononuclear cells. The source is a person between 18 and 75 years old in good health.

This clone was observed at least ten times. The sequenced fragment ends 3 residues before the CDR3 boundary, so the rest is inferred from the germline J gene. The chain recombines TRBV10-1 with TRBJ1-1, with D tentatively TRBD1 (6 bases). Germline V gene data show CDR1 as WNHNN and CDR2 as SYGVQD (reference sequence). This CDR3 comprises 13 residues. Trimming removed 5 bases at V and 7 bases at J, with 14 bases between. The sequenced CDR3 bases are TGCGCCAGCAGTAAGAGTGACAGGAATGAA. Its protein is CASSKSDRNE. The full CDR3 protein reads CASSKSDRNEAFF.

There are many counts of this clone. With the read ending 3 residues before the CDR3 end, the germline J gene is used to fill in that end. The chain joins TRBV3-1 (or the pseudogene TRBV3-2) to TRBJ2-5; D remains unclear. Germline loops: CDR1 LGHDT, CDR2 YNNKEL (reference sequence). This CDR3 is 12 amino acids long. Trimming removed 0 bases at V and 5 bases at J, with 4 bases between. CDR3 region: CASSQEGETQYF. The covered CDR3 bases are TGTGCCAGCAGCCAAGAGGGCGAGACC.

This clone has only a few counts. The CDR3 end falls 3 residues outside the read, so it is completed with the germline J gene. This chain uses TRBV19 with TRBJ1-2; no definite D call. CDR1 and CDR2 from the germline V gene are LNHDA and SQIVND (reference sequence). This CDR3 contains 17 residues. Trimming cost V 9 bases and J 0 bases, with 23 bases left between them. The DNA read from the CDR3 is TGTGCCAGCGGCTCCCATTCGGGGAGAAGGACTAACTATGGC. Translation: CASGSHSGRRTNYG. The entire CDR3 protein reads CASGSHSGRRTNYGYTF.

With regard to this clone: The read ends 3 residues early relative to the CDR3; the germline J gene fills the gap. The chain joins TRBV30 to TRBJ1-2; D unresolved. This CDR3 region has 16 residues. CDR1 and CDR2 (germline): GTSNPN, SVGIG (reference sequence). CDR3 in amino acids: CAWSPLTSGVSYDYTF. The DNA read from the CDR3 is TGTGCCTGGAGTCCTCTGACTAGCGGGGTCTCCTACGAC.

This clone was counted many times. Relative to the germline gene, one junction end is altered; a read error may explain this. Coverage ceases 3 residues before the CDR3 finishes, and the germline J gene fills in the end. The gene calls are TRBV7-3 and TRBJ2-3, with 10 bases fitting TRBD1. Germline-derived CDR1 and CDR2 are SGHTA and FQGTGA. CDR3 length: 18 amino acids. The part of the CDR3 DNA that was read is TGTCCCAGCAGCCACAACCCACCGGGACAGGGGTGGACAGATACG. The encoded protein is CPSSHNPPGQGWTDT. The full CDR3 is CPSSHNPPGQGWTDTQYF.

The sample holds many counts of this clone. The sequence runs out 3 residues before the end of the CDR3; the remainder is reconstructed from the germline J gene. The chain carries TRBV5-1 and TRBJ2-1, with TRBD1 matching 7 bases. CDR1 SGHRS and CDR2 YFSETQ come from the germline V gene. Unmatched junction bases numbered 9, after V lost 7 bases and J lost 5 bases. CDR3 length equals 14 residues. This CDR3 reads CASGFGTANNEQFF. CDR3 bases read: TGCGCCAGCGGGTTCGGGACAGCGAACAATGAG. The whole variable domain, remainder taken from reference TRBV5-1 and TRBJ2-1, is KAGVTQTPRYLIKTRGQQVTLSCSPISGHRSVSWYQQTPGQGLQFLFEYFSETQRNKGNFPGRFSGRQFSNSRSEMNVSTLELGDSALYLCASGFGTANNEQFFGPGTRLTVL.

This clone was observed at least ten times. The CDR3 extends 3 residues past the end of the read, so its final part is completed from the germline J gene. The chain carries TRBV19 and TRBJ2-1; the match to TRBD2 covers 10 bases. CDR3 length: 14 residues. The germline V gene has CDR1 LNHDA and CDR2 SQIVND (reference sequence). V dropped 4 bases and J dropped 7; count of bases not matched to a gene: 4. The CDR3 reads CASSRVSGRNEQFF. The sequenced CDR3 bases are TGTGCCAGTAGTAGGGTTAGCGGGAGGAATGAG.

Only a few counts were recorded for this clone. The CDR3 end is not reached by the read, which stops 3 residues before it; the germline J gene fills it in. The chain links TRBV18 to TRBJ2-1; 13 nucleotides align to TRBD2. The junction had 8 bases not matched to a gene; V was cut back by 2 bases and J by 7 bases. Germline-derived CDR1 and CDR2 are KGHSH and LQKENI. There are 17 residues in the CDR3. The DNA read from the CDR3 is TGTGCCAGCTCACCAAGGACTAGCGGGAGCGTCGTGAATGAG. Encoded protein: CASSPRTSGSVVNE. Given in full, the CDR3 is CASSPRTSGSVVNEQFF.

This clone was observed many times. The read terminates 3 residues before the CDR3 end, so the remaining end is supplied by the germline J gene. V is TRBV6-2 or TRBV6-3 and J is TRBJ2-1; TRBD1 might be the D (5 bases). The V end was cut by 0 bases, the J end by 8 bases, with 11 bases between. The CDR3 sequence is 14 residues long. Germline CDR1 and CDR2: MNHEY and SVGEGT. This CDR3 reads CASSYSSGADEQFF. CDR3 DNA, as far as it was read: TGTGCCAGCAGTTACTCCTCTGGGGCGGATGAG.

This clone was observed many times. The CDR3 is cut off 3 residues early in the read; its end comes from the germline J gene. The V gene is TRBV28, the J gene TRBJ2-7; TRBD1 matches 7 bases. This CDR3 comprises 13 residues. Germline loops: CDR1 MDHEN, CDR2 SYDVKM. The J segment lost 3 bases and the V segment lost 8 bases, leaving 7 bases of the junction unmatched. CDR3 sequence: CASGTGVGYEQYF. The CDR3 bases that were read are TGTGCCAGCGGAACAGGGGTTGGCTACGAG.

This clone was picked up many times. The CDR3 end lies 3 residues beyond the end of the read and is filled in from the germline J gene. The rearrangement joins TRBV7-6 to TRBJ1-2; a possible D gene is TRBD1 (5 bases). This CDR3 comprises 16 residues. CDR1 SGHVS and CDR2 FNYEAQ come from the germline V gene. Deletions cut 5 bases from V and 5 bases from J, with 21 bases between. CDR3 residues: CASSPYSKSDRYGYTF. CDR3 DNA, as far as it was read: TGTGCCAGCAGCCCATACAGCAAATCCGACAGATATGGC.

A few counts support this clone. The sequenced fragment ends 3 residues before the CDR3 boundary, so the rest is inferred from the germline J gene. The chain links TRBV7-9 to TRBJ1-5; TRBD1 matches at 7 bases. The CDR3 runs 15 residues. V lost 4 bases, J lost 3 bases, and 6 bases stayed unmatched. Germline V gene sequence: CDR1 SEHNR, CDR2 FQNEAQ (reference sequence). Incomplete CDR3 DNA: TGTGCCAGCAGCTCGACCGGGACAGTCAATCAGCCC. It is translated as CASSSTGTVNQP. The complete CDR3 reads CASSSTGTVNQPQHF.

Ten or more counts support this clone. An end of the junction differs from the germline gene, which may be a read error. The sequenced fragment ends 3 residues before the CDR3 boundary, so the rest is inferred from the germline J gene. The chain carries TRBV18 and TRBJ2-4; TRBD2 matches 14 bases. The CDR3 contains 18 residues. Germline V gene sequence: CDR1 KGHSH, CDR2 LQKENI. CDR3 residues: CASSPRLAGGPSKNIQYF. Incomplete CDR3 DNA: TGTGCCAGCTCCCCACGACTAGCGGGAGGGCCTTCCAAAAACATT.

The sample holds a few counts of this clone. Read data end 3 residues before the CDR3 end; the end is taken from the germline J gene. J is TRBJ2-7 and V is TRBV10-2; no clear D gene. V dropped 6 bases and J dropped 0 bases, with 12 bases sitting between them. The CDR3 has 14 residues. Germline values: CDR1 WSHSY, CDR2 SAAADI. CDR3 protein: CASSDSPSSYEQYF. The DNA read from the CDR3 is TGCGCCAGCAGCGACTCCCCGAGCTCCTACGAG.

This clone showed up many times. The read terminates 3 residues ahead of where the CDR3 ends, so the germline J gene completes it. The chain joins TRBV19 to TRBJ2-7; tentatively, D is TRBD2 (7 bases). The CDR3 has 13 residues. V was cut by 6 bases and J by 5 bases, with 14 bases left in between. Per germline, CDR1 LNHDA and CDR2 SQIVND (reference sequence). The CDR3 here is CASRLGGEDEQYF. Partial CDR3 DNA: TGTGCCAGTAGATTAGGGGGGGAAGACGAG.

This clone was seen at least ten times. Coverage ceases 3 residues before the CDR3 finishes, and the germline J gene fills in the end. The chain has TRBV19 and TRBJ2-3; 8 nucleotides match TRBD2. The V and J ends lost 11 bases and 3 bases, in that order; junction bases with no gene match: 13. Germline V gene data show CDR1 as LNHDA and CDR2 as SQIVND (reference sequence). CDR3 length equals 15 residues. The CDR3 sequence is CAPSPSGRSTDTQYF. The part of the CDR3 DNA that was read is TGTGCCCCTTCGCCTAGCGGGCGTTCAACAGATACG.

In this sample, this clone turned up many times. The CDR3 end lies 3 residues beyond the end of the read and is filled in from the germline J gene. This chain uses TRBV5-1 with TRBJ2-1, with D perhaps matching TRBD2 (6 bases). CDR3 length: 15 residues. Germline V CDR1 and CDR2: SGHRS, YFSETQ. The germline V and J ends were trimmed by 0 bases and 7 bases, with 14 bases remaining between them. The CDR3 DNA, read in part, is TGCGCCAGCAGCTTGGGGGGCTCGGGGGTGAATGAG. Protein: CASSLGGSGVNE. The CDR3, in full, reads CASSLGGSGVNEQFF. Supplemented by reference TRBV5-1 and TRBJ2-1, the full variable domain reads KAGVTQTPRYLIKTRGQQVTLSCSPISGHRSVSWYQQTPGQGLQFLFEYFSETQRNKGNFPGRFSGRQFSNSRSEMNVSTLELGDSALYLCASSLGGSGVNEQFFGPGTRLTVL.